This TCR beta chain was recorded in a study of early T cells in non-severe SARS-CoV-2 infection (dated by TCRdb to the early 2020s). Concerning the study at large: Bulk RNA from unsorted whole blood was used for TCR sequencing, so alpha and beta chains could not be paired. On the study overall, not on this receptor specifically: VDJdb matching was skewed toward anti-spike CD8 responses and likely underestimated virus-specific expansions by missing private and CD4 specificities.

This was a case-control study nested in a cohort of healthcare workers in London, UK, who had nasopharyngeal swab PCR tests and blood samples taken every week. Healthcare workers were recruited between 23 and 31 March 2020, during the week of the UK lockdown, and were followed weekly for up to about 15 weeks. Looking up the germline V gene (reference sequence) yields CDR1 SGHAT and CDR2 FQDESV. The CDR3 spans 14 residues, from the cysteine through the phenylalanine. The DNA shown is the 42-base CDR3, in frame from base 1. V was cut back by 5 bases and J by 4 bases, leaving a gap of 14 bases between them. This clonotype was seen only a few times. No antigen is known for it. No base quality information exists; no much larger clone differs at one position. Library prep was done by 5' RACE. Instrument used: NextSeq 500. The TCR library protocol attached unique molecular identifiers to individual cDNA molecules to correct for sequencing error and PCR bias. Both TCR alpha and beta chains were sequenced, and tight co-correlation was observed between alpha and beta sequence abundances in each sample. The source study handled its data this way. Decombinator V4 was used to annotate the V gene, J gene and CDR3 of the TCR sequences. Expanded TCRs were defined as changing significantly between any two time points under a Poisson model with p below 0.0001. Abundances of TCRs were expressed as counts per million after normalisation to the total number of TCRs sequenced in each sample. TRAV1-2 paired with TRAJ12, TRAJ20 or TRAJ33 defined MAIT TCRs, while TRAV10 paired with TRAJ18 defined iNKT TCRs. VDJdb, accessed on 1 November 2021, was searched for TCRs annotated for CMV, EBV and SARS-CoV-2, and TCRs annotated for more than one antigen were excluded. The public reads were quality trimmed at Q25 with fastp and then assembled into clones with MiXCR by TCRdb, keeping productive beta chains. Identical CDR3 protein sequences are pooled into one entry, listed with their most common genes and DNA. The V and J calls were not made by the authors but by TCRdb's processing. The table for this sample lists 20,000 to 25,000 distinct CDR3 sequences; 3.5% to 5% of them were counted only once. The ten largest clones add up to approximately 7.8% of the sample.

The source material was whole blood. The sequence was obtained from an adult who was a healthcare worker with PCR-confirmed SARS-CoV-2 infection or an uninfected control (not recorded which). This chain is built from TRBV11-1 and TRBJ2-5; the D region possibly corresponds to TRBD1 (5 bases align). The DNA is TGTGCCAGCAGCCCCCGTGGGGCCGGAGAGACCCAGTACTTC. It codes for CASSPRGAGETQYF.